This T cell receptor (beta chain) was found in a study of blood T cells in healthy people across ages. Isolated PBMCs totaled at least 6 million in each sample. There are 16 residues in the CDR3. The germline CDR1 and CDR2 sequences are SEHNR and FQNEAQ (reference sequence). The V end was cut by 1 base, the J end by 3 bases, with 13 bases between. To note about this clonotype: Its matching antigen is unknown.

Notes on the study in general: Both naive CD4+ cell counts and diversity were greater in long-lived donors than in aged donors.

PCR was performed a second time for about 7 to 12 cycles using a sample-barcoded 5' primer and a J-beta primer mix. All cDNA molecules were each tagged by a template-switch adaptor with 12 random nucleotides. CDR3-containing paired-end reads numbered at least 2.5 million in each sample. One entry per CDR3 protein, called by TCRdb with MiXCR from the 5' RACE reads. The sample lists 730,000 or so distinct CDR3 sequences; roughly 44% were seen once. This chain connects TRBV7-9 to TRBJ2-1; maybe TRBD1 (6 bases). Sequencing was performed on blood. The receptor was isolated from an older woman in good health. For the CDR3, the DNA is TGTGCCAGCAGCTTAGGGGTAGGGGGTAGCTACAATGAGCAGTTCTTC. This translates into CASSLGVGGSYNEQFF.